This T cell receptor beta chain was documented in a study of OX40 agonist ivuxolimab in advanced cancers. The overall study: Ivuxolimab, an antibody acting as an agonist of OX40 (CD134), was used to treat patients. Having had anti-PD-1, anti-PD-L1 or anti-CTLA-4 therapy before was allowed, and 40% to 45% had some.

V was cut by 0 bases and J by 0 bases, with 9 bases left in between. Germline V lookup: CDR1 SNHLY, CDR2 FYNNEI. The CDR3 is 16 residues long. The repertoire was sequenced with immunoSEQ multiplex PCR; TCRdb's copy has only in-frame clones and lacks some. The sample comprises 25,000 to 40,000 clones, 84% of which are singletons, and under 25% rests with the top ten. Study observations and caveats: Antigen specificity remained undetermined for the expanded peripheral T cells.

Concerning this clone itself: Its antigen is unknown.

V gene TRBV2 combines with J gene TRBJ2-4, with D perhaps TRBD2 (7 bases). The TCR originated in an adult with an advanced solid tumor such as melanoma, head and neck, liver or kidney cancer. The starting material was CD4+ or CD8+ T cells sorted from blood, obtained in a trial of the OX40 agonist ivuxolimab. The CDR3 region is CASSEAGGLAKNIQYF. In DNA form, the CDR3 reads TGTGCCAGCAGTGAAGCCGGGGGGCTAGCCAAAAACATTCAGTACTTC.